This is a list of T cell receptor beta chains from one sample in a study of blood T cell repertoires in COVID-19. Assay used: immunoSEQ multiplex PCR; TCRdb lists only in-frame clones, some missing. The sample lists tens of thousands of clones; almost 85% were seen once. The sequencing sample was made of peripheral blood. These receptors were taken from a man in his fifties or sixties with COVID-19, enrolled during active disease. The CDR3 runs from the conserved cysteine through the conserved F or W. Fields, in order: V gene, J gene, D gene, clone size, CDR3 DNA, CDR3 protein. A D gene is named only where the DNA matches it firmly. The size entry is marked missing in some rows and otherwise reads once, few, many or a size class.

TRBV19	TRBJ1-1	TRBD1	.	TGTGCCAGTAGTAAGGGGGCGAACACTGAAGCTTTCTTT	CASSKGANTEAFF
TRBV19	TRBJ2-1	TRBD2	once	TGTGCCACTAGACTAGCGGGAGCGGGCAATGAGCAGTTCTTC	CATRLAGAGNEQFF
TRBV6-5	TRBJ2-1	.	.	TGTGCCAGCAGTTACTCGGGAGGGGGTCGCAATGAGCAGTTCTTC	CASSYSGGGRNEQFF
TRBV3-1/TRBV3-2	TRBJ2-3	TRBD2	.	TGTGCCAGCAGCCAAGATCCCCCCCTAGCGGGAGATTCGCAGTATTTT	CASSQDPPLAGDSQYF
TRBV9	TRBJ1-2	TRBD1	.	TGTGCCAGCAGCGTAGATCGGACAGGGGTATTTGGCTACACCTTC	CASSVDRTGVFGYTF
TRBV19	TRBJ2-2	.	.	TGTGCCAGTAGTGGACTCGCGCGCACCGGGGAGCTGTTTTTT	CASSGLARTGELFF
TRBV19	TRBJ1-1	.	.	TGTGCCAGTAGTATAACGGCGGGGGCTTTGGCTTTCTTT	CASSITAGALAFF
TRBV6-5	TRBJ2-3	TRBD2	.	TGTGCCAGCACCCCAGGCGGGGGTCGCACAGATACGCAGTATTTT	CASTPGGGRTDTQYF
TRBV5-4	TRBJ2-4	TRBD1	.	TGTGCCAGCAGCTTGGCAGGGGGAAACATTCAGTACTTC	CASSLAGGNIQYF
TRBV19	TRBJ1-5	.	once	TGTGCCAGTAGCATCCGTGGGGACTGGAGCAATCAGCCCCAGCATTTT	CASSIRGDWSNQPQHF
TRBV11-3	TRBJ2-3	.	.	TGTGCCAGCAGCTTAGGTAGAGAGTCGGATACGCAGTATTTT	CASSLGRESDTQYF
TRBV4-2	TRBJ1-6	.	.	TGTGCCAGCAGCGGGGGGGGGCAGGCAAGCTATAATTCACCCCTCCACTTT	CASSGGGQASYNSPLHF
TRBV6-1	TRBJ1-5	.	.	TGTGCCAGCAGTGAAGTGGGGGGGGAGGGTCAGCCCCAGCATTTT	CASSEVGGEGQPQHF
TRBV30	TRBJ2-1	TRBD2	.	TGTGCCTGGAGGCTGACTAGCGGGAGGGGGAATGAGCAGTTCTTC	CAWRLTSGRGNEQFF
TRBV27	TRBJ2-2	.	.	TGTGCCAGCACCCCTCGCACCGGGGAGCTGTTTTTT	CASTPRTGELFF
TRBV4-3	TRBJ1-4	.	.	TGCGCCAGCAGCCAAGAGAAACAGATGGGTGAAAAACTGTTTTTT	CASSQEKQMGEKLFF
TRBV7-2	TRBJ1-5	.	few	TGTGCCAGCAGCTCCTTTGCAGGGAATCAGCCCCAGCATTTT	CASSSFAGNQPQHF
TRBV28	TRBJ2-7	.	.	TGTGCCAGCAGTAAAGCAGGGGGGAGGGAGCAGTACTTC	CASSKAGGREQYF
TRBV5-5	TRBJ1-4	.	.	TGTGCCAGCAGCGCCGTGAGGGCAGCCACTAATGAAAAACTGTTTTTT	CASSAVRAATNEKLFF
TRBV30	TRBJ1-4	.	.	TGTGCCTGGATTGATGGCCTTAATGAAAAACTGTTTTTT	CAWIDGLNEKLFF
TRBV7-2	TRBJ2-1	.	few	TGTGCCAGCAGTGAGGGACTTTCCTACAATGAGCAGTTCTTC	CASSEGLSYNEQFF
TRBV4-2	TRBJ1-1	TRBD1	.	TGTGCCAGCACCTCCGAAGGGACAGGGATACTCACTGAAGCTTTCTTT	CASTSEGTGILTEAFF
TRBV10-3	TRBJ2-1	.	.	TGTGCCATCAGTGAGTTGGTGACTAGTCCCTACAATGAGCAGTTCTTC	CAISELVTSPYNEQFF
TRBV14	TRBJ2-5	TRBD2	.	TGTGCCAGCAGCGTCTTGACCGCTAGCGGGGAGACCCAGTACTTC	CASSVLTASGETQYF
TRBV10-3	TRBJ2-3	TRBD2	.	TGTGCCATCAGTGAGTCGAATTTTGCGGGAGAACAGTATTTT	CAISESNFAGEQYF
TRBV2	TRBJ2-7	TRBD2	.	TGTGCCAGCAGGACTAGCGGGGGCTCCTACGAGCAGTACTTC	CASRTSGGSYEQYF
TRBV4-3	TRBJ2-1	TRBD2	.	TGCGCCAGCAGCCAGGACCGAGCGGGAGGACCCAATGAGCAGTTCTTC	CASSQDRAGGPNEQFF
TRBV5-5	TRBJ1-5	TRBD1	few	TGTGCCAGCAGCCAAACAGGGACAGGTAATCAGCCCCAGCATTTT	CASSQTGTGNQPQHF
TRBV5-1	TRBJ1-6	.	.	TGCGCCAGCAGCTTGGGGACAGTGGGTTATAATTCACCCCTCCACTTT	CASSLGTVGYNSPLHF
TRBV7-9	TRBJ2-7	TRBD1	.	TGTGCCAGCAGCTTCCGGACAGGGAGCTCCTACGAGCAGTACTTC	CASSFRTGSSYEQYF
TRBV4-1	TRBJ2-1	TRBD2	.	TGCGCCAGCAGCCGAGTCCCGGGACTAGCGGGAGGTGGGTCCTACAATGAGCAGTTCTTC	CASSRVPGLAGGGSYNEQFF
TRBV18	TRBJ1-1	.	.	TGTGCCAGCTCACCACGTCCCTTGGGGGGGCGAGGCACTGAAGCTTTCTTT	CASSPRPLGGRGTEAFF
TRBV7-8	TRBJ2-7	TRBD1	.	TGTGCCAGCAGCTTAGCAAAGGCAGGGGGCTCCTACGAGCAGTACTTC	CASSLAKAGGSYEQYF
TRBV27	TRBJ1-2	.	.	TGTGCCAGCAGTCCCAGATCTAACTATGGCTACACCTTC	CASSPRSNYGYTF
TRBV2	TRBJ2-3	TRBD1	.	TGTGCCAGCAGTAGGACAGGGACAGATACGCAGTATTTT	CASSRTGTDTQYF
TRBV6-5	TRBJ1-5	.	.	TGTGCCGCGACGGGGGGGGTCAATCAGCCCCAGCATTTT	CAATGGVNQPQHF
TRBV6-2/TRBV6-3	TRBJ2-5	.	.	TGTGCCAGCAGTTACTCGTTTGTTCATCAGTTACAAGAGACCCAGTACTTC	CASSYSFVHQLQETQYF
TRBV15	TRBJ2-5	TRBD2	.	TGTGCCACCAGCAGGGAAGGCGGAGTGGGCGGGAGGGCCTCCCAAGAGACCCAGTACTTC	CATSREGGVGGRASQETQYF
TRBV14	TRBJ1-4	TRBD1	.	TGTGCCAGCAGCCACGGGACAGGGCGAAAACTGTTTTTT	CASSHGTGRKLFF
TRBV5-4	TRBJ2-2	TRBD1	.	TGTGCCATCCTGGACAGGGACACCGGGGAGCTGTTTTTT	CAILDRDTGELFF
TRBV28	TRBJ2-4	TRBD1	.	TGTGCCAGCAGCCCACAGGGGACCAAAAACATTCAGTACTTC	CASSPQGTKNIQYF
TRBV18	TRBJ1-2	TRBD1	.	TGTGCCAGCTCCCGACAGGGGGCGGATGGCTACACCTTC	CASSRQGADGYTF